This T cell receptor beta chain was documented in a study of T cell repertoires in cytomegalovirus infection. The wider study: It was recently identified HLA-C-restricted and well-studied HLA-B-restricted CMV epitopes that the study used. In public TCR beta signatures, there were indications of both CMV infection and matching HLA type. Study-wide results and caveats: People with CMV and the relevant HLA were identified by cumulative public TCR beta family frequency. What dominated the ex vivo response were HLA-C-restricted CMV-specific TCR beta clonotypes.

This clonotype was picked up a small number of times. Its matching antigen is unknown. The ends lost 3 bases at V and 6 bases at J; junction bases unmatched: 7. Germline-derived CDR1 and CDR2 are DFQATT and SNEGSKA (reference sequence). This CDR3 has 14 residues. TCRdb redid the calling of the reads with MiXCR, one entry per CDR3 protein. This table has 650,000 to 900,000 distinct CDR3 sequences, about 30% appearing once. The genes are TRBV20-1 and TRBJ2-1; 8 bases are a match to TRBD2. The receptor's source is a human donor in good health (CMV status not recorded). Some clones in this sample may be carry-over from other donors' samples. Sequenced here: cultured CD8+ T cells from PBMCs, sampled from culture after CMV antigen stimulation. The CDR3 sequence: CSARSMRGANEQFF. The CDR3 DNA reads as TGCAGTGCTAGGTCGATGCGGGGGGCCAATGAGCAGTTCTTC.